This paragraph reports one TCR beta chain. Sequencing used immunoSEQ multiplex PCR; TCRdb keeps in-frame clones, though not all of them. The sample records 230,000 or so clones, approximately 90% being singletons. This specimen comes from a study of blood T cell repertoires in COVID-19. Study background: Samples came from the United States, Italy and Spain, spanning acute and convalescent COVID-19. From T cells, B-cell-depleted T cells, or PBMCs came the material, which was cDNA or gDNA.

Between the trimmed V and J ends, which lost 0 bases and 2 bases, there was a span of 20 bases. CDR1 is SGDLS and CDR2 is YYNGEE in the germline V gene. The CDR3 totals 18 residues. V gene TRBV9 combines with J gene TRBJ2-5, with D perhaps TRBD2 (5 bases). The receptor was isolated from a woman aged 40 to 49 with acute COVID-19. The sample was PBMCs or T cells enriched from blood (not recorded which). The CDR3 DNA sequence: TGTGCCAGCAGCGTAGGGAGTAATAGGACTTGGGAACAAGAGACCCAGTACTTC. Residues: CASSVGSNRTWEQETQYF.